These 3 T cell receptor beta chains share one sample of origin, sequenced in a study of T cells in localized non-small cell lung cancer. Here immunoSEQ multiplex PCR was the method, and the copy in TCRdb shows in-frame clones only, minus some. The sample lists some 140,000 clones, roughly nine tenths occurring once. The specimen comprised peripheral blood, sampled before any cancer treatment. Receptor source: a female donor over 55 with stage I lung adenocarcinoma.

V is TRBV25-1 and J is TRBJ1-5; no firm D call. The CDR3 is 16 amino acids. V gave up 2 bases and J gave up 1 base, with 12 bases separating them. Germline V gene lookup returns CDR1 MGHDK and CDR2 SYGVNS. CDR3 DNA: TGTGCCAGCAGTGAAAGGCGGATCGGGAGCAATCAGCCCCAGCATTTT. It codes for CASSERRIGSNQPQHF.

V usage is TRBV28 and J usage is TRBJ2-2; D possibly corresponds to TRBD1 (5 bases). This CDR3 has 15 amino acids. The V gene's germline CDR1 is MDHEN and CDR2 SYDVKM. Trimming removed 7 bases at V and 6 bases at J, with 18 bases between. CDR3 nucleotide sequence: TGTGCCAGCAATCCAAAGGGGTCAACTGCCGGGGAGCTGTTTTTT. Protein product: CASNPKGSTAGELFF.

The chain combines TRBV2 with TRBJ2-7; TRBD1 might be the D (6 bases). V lost 3 bases, J lost 0 bases, and 9 bases lay in between. CDR1 SNHLY and CDR2 FYNNEI come from the germline V gene. The CDR3 spans 14 residues. In nucleotides, the CDR3 is TGTGCCAGCAGTGACAGGGGAAACTCCTACGAGCAGTACTTC. This codes for CASSDRGNSYEQYF.